The sequence of this T cell receptor (beta chain) was determined in a study of cytomegalovirus exposure and HLA in healthy donors. Details on this clone: As yet, its antigen is unknown.

PCR amplification relied on 60 Vbeta primers (plus 13 Jbeta primers). Sequenced by immunoSEQ multiplex PCR; TCRdb stores in-frame clones only, minus some. Of a few hundred thousand clones listed, roughly two thirds were seen once; the top ten hold under 3%. Findings of the study overall: Presence/absence results assume similar sequencing depth per donor, which may not hold. Likely technical artifact: a cluster of highly shared sequence variants.

The material sequenced was PBMCs. This sequence originates from a female donor in good health and CMV-seronegative.

Here the CDR3 DNA reads TGTGCCAGCAGCCCAATCGGGGGTGACTTCCAGTTCTTC. Translated, it gives CASSPIGGDFQFF. The V gene is TRBV7-9, the J gene TRBJ2-1, with D perhaps matching TRBD2 (6 bases). Per the germline V gene, CDR1 is SEHNR and CDR2 is FQNEAQ (reference sequence). This CDR3 contains 13 residues. V was clipped by 5 bases and J by 13 bases, with 18 bases between them.